Listed here are 9 T cell receptor beta chains from one sample, sequenced in a study of blood T cell repertoires in COVID-19. Method: immunoSEQ multiplex PCR; TCRdb's copy keeps in-frame clones and lacks some. The table records 250,000 to 300,000 clones, around 86% of them present only once. The sequenced material came from PBMCs or T cells enriched from blood (not recorded which). These receptors all stem from a man between 18 and 29 years old who had recovered from COVID-19.

J is TRBJ2-1 and V is TRBV5-1; TRBD2 matches 9 bases. Germline trimming cut 4 bases from V and 4 bases from J; bases unmatched to any gene: 12. The CDR3 runs 17 residues. Germline CDR1 is SGHRS and CDR2 is YFSETQ. DNA of the CDR3: TGCGCCAGCAGCCGGCGGTCTAGCGGGGCTACTTACAATGAGCAGTTCTTC. Translated: CASSRRSSGATYNEQFF.

The gene calls are TRBV5-8 and TRBJ2-7; D is possibly TRBD2 (5 bases). This CDR3 comprises 16 residues. Between the trimmed V and J ends, which lost 5 bases and 0 bases, there was a span of 18 bases. Germline V lookup: CDR1 SGHTS, CDR2 YDEGEE. The CDR3 DNA sequence: TGTGCCAGCAGGGGATACTCCGGCGAGGGCTCCTACGAGCAGTACTTC. Translating it yields CASRGYSGEGSYEQYF.

This clone was observed a few times. The chain recombines TRBV5-1 with TRBJ2-2; 8 bases map to TRBD1. The length of the CDR3 is 16 residues. The germline V gene has CDR1 SGHRS and CDR2 YFSETQ. The V gene end was trimmed by 0 bases and the J gene end by 5 bases; junction bases not matched to a gene: 6. The CDR3 DNA follows: TGCGCCAGCAGCTTGGTCCAGGGGGCAGAGACCGGGGAGCTGTTTTTT. It is translated as CASSLVQGAETGELFF.

V usage is TRBV7-3 and J usage is TRBJ2-2; 9 bases map to TRBD2. The CDR3 sequence is 17 residues long. Germline V gene sequence: CDR1 SGHTA, CDR2 FQGTGA. With 1 base clipped from V and 7 bases from J, the junction kept 10 bases outside the gene matches. The CDR3 loop reads CASSLMGREGLNGELFF. CDR3 in DNA: TGTGCCAGCAGCTTAATGGGGCGGGAGGGCCTGAACGGGGAGCTGTTTTTT.

The chain links TRBV5-1 to TRBJ2-3; possibly TRBD1 for D (7 bases). CDR3 size: 15 residues. Germline V gives CDR1 SGHRS, CDR2 YFSETQ. Trimming took off 3 bases at V and 1 base at J, with 12 bases between the two ends. CDR3 sequence: CASSSRGEGTDTQYF. The CDR3, as DNA: TGCGCCAGCAGCTCCAGGGGGGAGGGCACAGATACGCAGTATTTT.

The CDR3 region is CASRGLAGRNEQFF. CDR3 coding DNA: TGTGCCAGTCGAGGGCTAGCGGGCCGCAATGAGCAGTTCTTC. The chain couples TRBV19 to TRBJ2-1; 8 bases match TRBD2. The length of the CDR3 is 14 residues. Germline assignment: CDR1 LNHDA and CDR2 SQIVND (reference sequence). The V segment lost 8 bases and the J segment 6 bases; nucleotides outside the gene matches: 9.

This clone was seen a handful of times. J is TRBJ1-2 and V is TRBV19, with TRBD1 matching 9 bases. The germline gives CDR1 LNHDA, CDR2 SQIVND (reference sequence). The CDR3 has 14 residues. Unmatched junction bases numbered 5, after V lost 5 bases and J lost 4 bases. The CDR3 region has the DNA TGTGCCAGTAGTGTGGACAGGGGCGGCTATGGCTACACCTTC. The encoded protein is CASSVDRGGYGYTF.

The CDR3 here is CASSTHRGKDYGYTF. In nucleotides, the CDR3 is TGTGCCAGCAGCACCCACAGGGGAAAGGACTATGGCTACACCTTC. The rearrangement links TRBV11-2 to TRBJ1-2, with 7 bases fitting TRBD1. The CDR3 is made up of 15 amino acids. V shed 5 bases and J 3 bases; nucleotides not matched to a gene: 9. Germline V CDR1 and CDR2: SGHAT, FQNNGV.

The J gene is TRBJ2-7, the V gene TRBV3-1 (or the pseudogene TRBV3-2), with D uncertain. The CDR3 runs to 14 residues. CDR1 and CDR2 from the germline V gene are LGHDT and YNNKEL (reference sequence). Trimming left V 3 bases short and J 3 bases short, with 12 bases between. Written as DNA, the CDR3 is TGTGCCAGCAGCCACACCGCTTCGGGCTACGAGCAGTACTTC. Translating gives CASSHTASGYEQYF.